Listed below are T cell receptor beta chains from one sample, sequenced in a study of blood T cell repertoires in COVID-19. Using immunoSEQ multiplex PCR, the repertoire was profiled, and TCRdb retains in-frame clones only, with some absent. The table includes 120,000 to 150,000 clones, over 80% detected once. Sequencing was carried out using PBMCs or T cells enriched from blood (not recorded which). The receptors were sampled from a woman aged 50 to 65 who had been exposed to COVID-19. Both conserved end residues are part of each CDR3. The D gene is left open where the match is weak.

CAISDGGGETQYF,TGTGCCATCAGTGACGGAGGAGGGGAGACCCAGTACTTC,TRBV10-3,TRBJ2-5,.
CASSARTSGSKNEQFF,TGTGCCAGTAGTGCCAGGACTAGCGGGAGCAAGAATGAGCAGTTCTTC,TRBV19,TRBJ2-1,TRBD2
CASSGEGLAFPYEQYF,TGTGCCAGCAGCGGAGAAGGACTAGCGTTTCCGTACGAGCAGTACTTC,TRBV11-2,TRBJ2-7,TRBD2
CASSISGVGETQYF,TGTGCCAGTAGTATCTCCGGAGTCGGAGAGACCCAGTACTTC,TRBV19,TRBJ2-5,.
CASSVTGERGEQYF,TGTGCCAGCTCGGTGACAGGGGAAAGAGGCGAGCAGTACTTC,TRBV6-5,TRBJ2-7,TRBD1
CASCLGGYYNEQFF,TGTGCCAGTTGCCTTGGCGGGTACTACAATGAGCAGTTCTTC,TRBV19,TRBJ2-1,.
CASSQEGSKAQYF,TGTGCCAGCAGCCAAGAGGGCTCCAAGGCCCAGTACTTC,TRBV3-1/TRBV3-2,TRBJ2-5,.
CASSFSVLRDNSYEQYF,TGTGCCAGCAGCTTTTCGGTTCTTCGGGACAACTCCTACGAGCAGTACTTC,TRBV7-2,TRBJ2-7,.
CASSLVGLVYNEQFF,TGTGCCAGCAGTTTGGTGGGACTAGTCTACAATGAGCAGTTCTTC,TRBV27,TRBJ2-1,TRBD2
CASSYGRTGELFF,TGTGCCAGCAGTTACGGCCGCACCGGGGAGCTGTTTTTT,TRBV6-2/TRBV6-3,TRBJ2-2,.